This T cell receptor beta chain was recovered during a study of human T cells and chemical hapten exposure. Turning to the study itself: The upper back received 0.01% DPC by patch testing, with results read at 6 days. Patients, chiefly female, had alopecia areata, totalis or universalis.

Individual cDNA molecules in this library carried unique molecular identifiers. TCRdb processed the RACE reads anew with MiXCR; each CDR3 protein has one entry. The table has fewer than 40,000 distinct CDR3 sequences, about 12% seen once. This clonotype turned up a few times. Its antigen is still unknown. Time point of the sample: patch test 3, about 24 weeks after DPC sensitization. Treatment denoted: therapeutic diphenylcyclopropenone sensitization with weekly scalp DPC. The authors extracted total RNA from unfractionated whole blood. In germline, CDR1 is SGHRS, CDR2 YFSETQ. This CDR3 spans 14 amino acids. J lost 3 bases, V lost 5 bases, and 6 bases had no gene match. General observations from the study: Expanded TCRs formed significantly more large CDR3 similarity clusters than controls.

Source: whole blood, taken in connection with sensitization to the hapten diphenylcyclopropenone (DPC). This TCR came from a woman aged 40 to 50 with alopecia areata. Some clones in this sample may be carry-over from other donors' samples. The gene calls are TRBV5-1 and TRBJ2-3, with 7 bases fitting TRBD2. CDR3 region: CASSRRESTDTQYF. The CDR3 bases are TGCGCCAGCAGTCGGCGGGAGTCTACAGATACGCAGTATTTT.